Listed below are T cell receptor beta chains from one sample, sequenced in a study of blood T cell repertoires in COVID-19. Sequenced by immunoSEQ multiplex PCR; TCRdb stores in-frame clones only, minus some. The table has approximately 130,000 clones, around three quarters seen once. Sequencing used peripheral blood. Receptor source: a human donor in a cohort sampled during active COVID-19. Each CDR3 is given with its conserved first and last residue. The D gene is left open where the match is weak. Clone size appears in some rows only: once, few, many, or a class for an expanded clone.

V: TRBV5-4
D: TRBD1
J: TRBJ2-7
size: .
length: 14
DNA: TGTGCCAGCAGCTTACAGGGGAGCTCCTACGAGCAGTACTTC
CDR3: CASSLQGSSYEQYF

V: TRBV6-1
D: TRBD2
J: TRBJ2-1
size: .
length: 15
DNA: TGTGCCAGCAGTGAACTAGCGGGGGGGGTGAATGAGCAGTTCTTC
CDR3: CASSELAGGVNEQFF

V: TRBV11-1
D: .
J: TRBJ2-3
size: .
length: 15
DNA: TGTGCCAGCAGCTTAGCGGGGGGACTCACAGATACGCAGTATTTT
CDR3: CASSLAGGLTDTQYF

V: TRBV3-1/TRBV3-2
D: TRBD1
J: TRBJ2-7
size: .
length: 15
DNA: TGTGCCAGCAGCCAAGAGGAAGGACAGGGTGGCGAGCAGTACTTC
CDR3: CASSQEEGQGGEQYF

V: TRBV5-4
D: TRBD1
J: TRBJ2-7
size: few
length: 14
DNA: TGTGCCAGCAGCTCGAACGACAGGGTCATAGAGCAGTACTTC
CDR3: CASSSNDRVIEQYF

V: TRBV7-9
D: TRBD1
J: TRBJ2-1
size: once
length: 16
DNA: TGTGCCAGCAGCGCCCCGGCGACAGGGTATTGGCATGAGCAGTTCTTC
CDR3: CASSAPATGYWHEQFF

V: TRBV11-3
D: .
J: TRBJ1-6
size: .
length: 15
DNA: TGTGCCAGCAGCCAGACCTCGGCGGTTCATTCACCCCTCCACTTT
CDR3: CASSQTSAVHSPLHF

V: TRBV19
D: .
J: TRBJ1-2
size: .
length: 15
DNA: TGTGCCAGTAGTGCAAGGAAGACAGCTAACTATGGCTACACCTTC
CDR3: CASSARKTANYGYTF

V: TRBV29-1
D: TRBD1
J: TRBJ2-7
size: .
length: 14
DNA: TGCAGCGTACCACAGGGGGCCGGCTCCTACGAGCAGTACTTC
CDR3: CSVPQGAGSYEQYF

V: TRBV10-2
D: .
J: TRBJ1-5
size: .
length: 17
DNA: TGCGCCAGCAGTGAGTCGATTGGGCAGGGGTTCAATCAGCCCCAGCATTTT
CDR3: CASSESIGQGFNQPQHF

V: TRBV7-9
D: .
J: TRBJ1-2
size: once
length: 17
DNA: TGTGCCAGCAGCCTAAGAGGCGGCGGCAGAAATTTGAGGGGCTACACCTTC
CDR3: CASSLRGGGRNLRGYTF

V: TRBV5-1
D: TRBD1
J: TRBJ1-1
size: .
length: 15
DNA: TGCGCCAGCAGCCTAACCGGGACAGGGGCCACTGAAGCTTTCTTT
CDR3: CASSLTGTGATEAFF

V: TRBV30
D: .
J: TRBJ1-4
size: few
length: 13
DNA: TGTGCCGCCCGGGGGGCTACCAATGAAAAACTGTTTTTT
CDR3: CAARGATNEKLFF

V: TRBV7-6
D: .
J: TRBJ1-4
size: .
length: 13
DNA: TGTGCCAGCAGCCTTAGTCCGGGTGAAAAACTGTTTTTT
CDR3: CASSLSPGEKLFF

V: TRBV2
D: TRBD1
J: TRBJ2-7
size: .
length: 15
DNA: TGTGCCAGCAGTGTCGGGACAGGAGGGACCTACGAGCAGTACTTC
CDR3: CASSVGTGGTYEQYF

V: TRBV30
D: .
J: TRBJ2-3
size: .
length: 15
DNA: TGTGCCTGGATTGGCCTGGGGGGACCCACAGATACGCAGTATTTT
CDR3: CAWIGLGGPTDTQYF

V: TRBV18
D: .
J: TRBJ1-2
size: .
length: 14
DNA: TGTGCCAGCTCAGGCAGCGAGGAGGTCTATGGCTACACCTTC
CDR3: CASSGSEEVYGYTF

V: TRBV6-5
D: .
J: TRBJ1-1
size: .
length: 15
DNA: TGTGCCAGCATCCTCGACAGACCTATGAACACTGAAGCTTTCTTT
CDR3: CASILDRPMNTEAFF

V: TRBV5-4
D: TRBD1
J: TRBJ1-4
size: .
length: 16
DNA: TGTGCCAGCAGCCCTGGGACAGGGCACCTTAATGAAAAACTGTTTTTT
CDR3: CASSPGTGHLNEKLFF

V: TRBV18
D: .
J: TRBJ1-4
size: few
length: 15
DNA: TGTGCCAGCTCATCGCCGGGACAAATAAATGAAAAACTGTTTTTT
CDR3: CASSSPGQINEKLFF

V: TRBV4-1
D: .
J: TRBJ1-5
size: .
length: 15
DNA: TGCGCCAGCAGCCAAGGGGCCAGGCGGGAAGGGCCCCAGCATTTT
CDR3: CASSQGARREGPQHF

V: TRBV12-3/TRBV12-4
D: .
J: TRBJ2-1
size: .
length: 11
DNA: TGTGCCAGCAGTTTGAGGAATGAGCAGTTCTTC
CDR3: CASSLRNEQFF

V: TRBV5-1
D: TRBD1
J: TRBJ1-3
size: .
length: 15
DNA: TGCGCCAGCAGGAAGATGACAGGGGACGGAAACACCATATATTTT
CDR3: CASRKMTGDGNTIYF

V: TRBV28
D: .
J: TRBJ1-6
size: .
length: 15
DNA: TGTGCCAGCAGTTCGGGGGGCCCCTATAATTCACCCCTCCACTTT
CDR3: CASSSGGPYNSPLHF

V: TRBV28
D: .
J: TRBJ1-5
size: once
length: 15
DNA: TGTGCCAGCAGTTCCCTGGGGGGGGGCAATCAGCCCCAGCATTTT
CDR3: CASSSLGGGNQPQHF

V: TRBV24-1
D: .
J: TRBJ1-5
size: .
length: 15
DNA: TGTGCCACCCAACGGACAGACGGGGGCAATCAGCCCCAGCATTTT
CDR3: CATQRTDGGNQPQHF

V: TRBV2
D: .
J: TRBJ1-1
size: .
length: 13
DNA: TGTGCCAGCAGTGAAGTCAGGGACACTGAAGCTTTCTTT
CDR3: CASSEVRDTEAFF

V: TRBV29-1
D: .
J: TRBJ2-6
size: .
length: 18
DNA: TGCAGCGTTGCCCTGTACGCAGGGAAGAGCTCTGGGGCCAACGTCCTGACTTTC
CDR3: CSVALYAGKSSGANVLTF

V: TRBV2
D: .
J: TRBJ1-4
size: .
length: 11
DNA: TGTGCCAGCAGGGAGAATGAAAAACTGTTTTTT
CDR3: CASRENEKLFF

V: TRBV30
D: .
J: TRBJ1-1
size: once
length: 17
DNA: TGTGCCTGGAGTGTACTAGCGGCGGGCGGGTTAATCGCTGAAGCTTTCTTT
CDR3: CAWSVLAAGGLIAEAFF

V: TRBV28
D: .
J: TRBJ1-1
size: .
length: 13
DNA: TGTGCCAGCAGTGAGACAGTGAACACTGAAGCTTTCTTT
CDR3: CASSETVNTEAFF

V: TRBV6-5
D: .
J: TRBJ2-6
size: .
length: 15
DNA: TGTGCCAGCAGTTTCCAGGATACCGGGGCCAACGTCCTGACTTTC
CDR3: CASSFQDTGANVLTF

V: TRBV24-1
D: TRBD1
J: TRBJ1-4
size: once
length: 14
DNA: TGTGCCACCAGTGCCGGACAGGGGATTGAAAAACTGTTTTTT
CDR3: CATSAGQGIEKLFF

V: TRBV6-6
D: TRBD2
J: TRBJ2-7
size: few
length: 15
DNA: TGTGCCAGCAGAAGGACTGGGGAGGGTGTTAACGAGCAGTACTTC
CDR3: CASRRTGEGVNEQYF

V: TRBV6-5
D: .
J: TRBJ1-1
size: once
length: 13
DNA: TGTGCCAGCAGGCTAGGGGTGGCCACTGAAGCTTTCTTT
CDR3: CASRLGVATEAFF

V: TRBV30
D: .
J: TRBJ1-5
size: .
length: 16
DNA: TGTGCCTGGAGTGTCGGAGGGGTCGGGGTTGTTAGGCCCCAGCATTTT
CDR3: CAWSVGGVGVVRPQHF

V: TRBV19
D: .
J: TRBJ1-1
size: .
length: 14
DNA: TGTGCCAGTAGTATGTGGGGGCCGAACACTGAAGCTTTCTTT
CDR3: CASSMWGPNTEAFF

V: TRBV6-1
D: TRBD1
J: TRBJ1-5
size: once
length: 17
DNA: TGTGCCAGCAGTGTATACACCGGGACAGCGGACGATCAGCCCCAGCATTTT
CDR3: CASSVYTGTADDQPQHF

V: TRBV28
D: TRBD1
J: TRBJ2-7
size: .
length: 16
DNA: TGTGCCAGCAGTGATCGACAGGGACCCAACTCCTACGAGCAGTACTTC
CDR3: CASSDRQGPNSYEQYF

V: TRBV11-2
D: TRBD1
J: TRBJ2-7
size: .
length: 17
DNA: TGTGCCAGCACCTTTTTAGGACAGGGGGCACCACCGAGAGAGCAGTACTTC
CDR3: CASTFLGQGAPPREQYF

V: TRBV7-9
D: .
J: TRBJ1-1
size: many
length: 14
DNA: TGTGCCAGCAGCCGCTCAGGGTGGACCACTGAAGCTTTCTTT
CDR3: CASSRSGWTTEAFF

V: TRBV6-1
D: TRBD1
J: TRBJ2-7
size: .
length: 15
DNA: TGTGCCAGCAGTGAGAGGGGACAGGTCGGGTACGAGCAGTACTTC
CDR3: CASSERGQVGYEQYF

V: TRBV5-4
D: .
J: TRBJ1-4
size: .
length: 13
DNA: TGTGCCAGCAGCTTCGGCGGGGATGAAAAACTGTTTTTT
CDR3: CASSFGGDEKLFF

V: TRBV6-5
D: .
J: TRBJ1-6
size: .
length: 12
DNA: TGTGCCAGCAGTTATAAAGGTGACACCCTCCACTTT
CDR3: CASSYKGDTLHF

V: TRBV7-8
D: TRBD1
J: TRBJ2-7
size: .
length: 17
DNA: TGTGCCAGCAGCCCCCTCTCCTACAGGGGAGCGCCCTCGGAGCAGTACTTC
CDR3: CASSPLSYRGAPSEQYF

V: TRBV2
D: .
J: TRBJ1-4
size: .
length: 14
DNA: TGTGCCAGCAGGGCAGGGTTAATGTATGAAAAACTGTTTTTT
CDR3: CASRAGLMYEKLFF